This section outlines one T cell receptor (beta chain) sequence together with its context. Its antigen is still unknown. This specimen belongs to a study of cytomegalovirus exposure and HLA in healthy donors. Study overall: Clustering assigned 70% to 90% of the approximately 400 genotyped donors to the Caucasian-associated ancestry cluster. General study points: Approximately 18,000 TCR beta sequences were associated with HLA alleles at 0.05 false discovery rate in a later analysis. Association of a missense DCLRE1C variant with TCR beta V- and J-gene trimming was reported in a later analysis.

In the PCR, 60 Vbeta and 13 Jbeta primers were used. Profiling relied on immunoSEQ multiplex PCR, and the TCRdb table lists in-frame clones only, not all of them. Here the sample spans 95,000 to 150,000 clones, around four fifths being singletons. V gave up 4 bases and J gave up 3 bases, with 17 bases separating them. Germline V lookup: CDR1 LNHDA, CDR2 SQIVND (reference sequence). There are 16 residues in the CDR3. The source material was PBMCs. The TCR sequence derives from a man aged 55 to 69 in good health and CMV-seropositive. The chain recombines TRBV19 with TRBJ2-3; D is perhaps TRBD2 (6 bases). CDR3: CASSTDYNRVTDTQYF. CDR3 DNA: TGTGCCAGTAGTACGGACTATAACCGTGTTACAGATACGCAGTATTTT.